Each of the 21 T cell receptor beta chains below was sequenced from the same sample in a study of STAT5B mutations in CD4+ large granular lymphocyte leukemia. Generated by immunoSEQ multiplex PCR, the TCRdb table keeps only in-frame clones and is missing some. The table lists roughly 30,000 clones, roughly three quarters of them singletons. Sequencing was performed on CD4+ T cells from blood buffy coats. These TCRs come from a human donor in good health.

This clone was seen once. The V gene is TRBV7-3, the J gene TRBJ2-5; possibly TRBD2 for D (6 bases). CDR1 and CDR2 (germline): SGHTA, FQGTGA. Trimming pared 2 bases from V and 7 bases from J, leaving 11 bases between. The CDR3 loop spans 13 amino acids. The CDR3 DNA is TGTGCCAGCAGCTTATCTGGGGGAGGGACCCAGTACTTC. Protein: CASSLSGGGTQYF. The entire variable domain, with the rest obtained from reference TRBV7-3 and TRBJ2-5, is as follows: GAGVSQTPSNKVTEKGKYVELRCDPISGHTALYWYRQSLGQGPEFLIYFQGTGAADDSGLPNDRFFAVRPEGSVSTLKIQRTERGDSAVYLCASSLSGGGTQYFGPGTRLLVL.

The chain combines TRBV5-1 with TRBJ1-4; D is unclear. Germline V lookup: CDR1 SGHRS, CDR2 YFSETQ. V lost 1 base, J lost 5 bases, and 15 bases lay in between. The CDR3 length is 16 residues. In nucleotides, the CDR3 is TGCGCCAGCAGCTTGTGGGAAATGGGCGAAAATGAAAAACTGTTTTTT. Protein sequence: CASSLWEMGENEKLFF.

A note on this clone: This CDR3 is also generated by other DNA sequences in the sample. V is TRBV5-6 and J is TRBJ1-2; 7 bases map to TRBD1. V shed 4 bases, J shed 2 bases, and the junction held 5 bases outside the gene matches. CDR1 SGHDT and CDR2 YYEEEE come from the germline V gene. The CDR3 runs 14 residues. In DNA, the CDR3 is TGTGCCAGCAGCGCTGGGACAGTAAACTATGGCTACACCTTC. It encodes CASSAGTVNYGYTF. The full variable domain, with the rest looked up from reference TRBV5-6 and TRBJ1-2, is DAGVTQSPTHLIKTRGQQVTLRCSPKSGHDTVSWYQQALGQGPQFIFQYYEEEERQRGNFPDRFSGHQFPNYSSELNVNALLLGDSALYLCASSAGTVNYGYTFGSGTRLTVV.

This clone was seen a handful of times. This same CDR3 is encoded by further DNA sequences in the sample. The genes are TRBV28 and TRBJ1-5, with 7 bases fitting TRBD1. Germline CDR1 and CDR2: MDHEN and SYDVKM. V dropped 8 bases and J dropped 3; count of bases not matched to a gene: 4. The CDR3 is made up of 13 amino acids. CDR3 loop: CASRDRDNQPQHF. Written as DNA, the CDR3 is TGTGCCAGCCGAGACAGGGACAATCAGCCCCAGCATTTT.

The genes are TRBV5-4 and TRBJ2-1, with 8 bases that match TRBD2. CDR1 and CDR2 (germline): SGHNT, YYREEE (reference sequence). Trimming at V came to 2 bases and at J to 5 bases, leaving 9 bases not matched to a gene. CDR3 length: 16 residues. The DNA of the CDR3 is TGTGCCAGCAGCTTCGGAGCGGGAGATCCAAACAATGAGCAGTTCTTC. Protein product: CASSFGAGDPNNEQFF.

V is TRBV4-2 and J is TRBJ1-2; 9 bases map to TRBD1. This CDR3 region has 20 residues. The V segment lost 0 bases and the J segment 7 bases; nucleotides outside the gene matches: 21. Germline V gene data show CDR1 as LGHNA and CDR2 as YNFKEQ. The CDR3 is CASSQDPTPRDRERGSGYTF. As DNA, the CDR3 is TGTGCCAGCAGCCAAGATCCGACACCCCGGGACAGGGAGCGCGGGAGTGGCTACACCTTC.

This chain's CDR3 is CASSQVNRMGTGMFF. The CDR3 nucleotides read TGTGCCAGCAGCCAAGTCAATAGGATGGGGACTGGTATGTTCTTC. The rearrangement links TRBV14 to TRBJ2-1; perhaps TRBD2 as D (6 bases). The germline gives CDR1 SGHDN, CDR2 FVKESK. The V end was cut by 1 base, the J end by 15 bases, with 22 bases between. The CDR3 covers 15 residues. The entire variable domain, with the rest obtained from reference TRBV14 and TRBJ2-1, is as follows: EAGVTQFPSHSVIEKGQTVTLRCDPISGHDNLYWYRRVMGKEIKFLLHFVKESKQDESGMPNNRFLAERTGGTYSTLKVQPAELEDSGVYFCASSQVNRMGTGMFFGPGTRLTVL.

V gene TRBV5-1 combines with J gene TRBJ2-3; a possible D gene is TRBD2 (5 bases). The CDR3 contains 14 residues. V was shortened by 4 bases and J by 0 bases, with 9 bases between the two germline ends. Looked up from germline, CDR1 is SGHRS and CDR2 is YFSETQ. DNA of the CDR3: TGCGCCAGCAGCCTCCGGACTAGCACAGATACGCAGTATTTT. Protein product: CASSLRTSTDTQYF.

The chain joins TRBV6-6 to TRBJ2-2, with a tentative D call TRBD2 (6 bases). CDR3 length: 13 residues. CDR1 and CDR2 from the germline V gene are MNHNY and SVGAGI (reference sequence). Trimming took off 7 bases at V and 5 bases at J, with 11 bases between the two ends. The chain's CDR3 is CASTPRGTGELFF. In DNA, the CDR3 is TGTGCCAGCACACCACGGGGGACCGGGGAGCTGTTTTTT.

This chain connects TRBV6-6 to TRBJ2-7, with D tentatively TRBD1 (6 bases). Per the germline V gene, CDR1 is MNHNY and CDR2 is SVGAGI (reference sequence). V lost 8 bases, J lost 5 bases, and 13 bases lay in between. The CDR3 has 12 amino acids. The CDR3 sequence is CASGQTGNEQYF. Written as DNA, the CDR3 is TGTGCCAGCGGCCAAACAGGGAACGAGCAGTACTTC.

The chain couples TRBV19 to TRBJ2-2, with TRBD1 matching 8 bases. CDR3 length: 15 amino acids. The V and J ends lost 7 bases and 1 base, in that order; junction bases with no gene match: 5. CDR1 is LNHDA, CDR2 SQIVND, per germline (reference sequence). The CDR3 sequence: CASIRTGRNTGELFF. CDR3 coding DNA: TGTGCCAGTATCCGGACAGGGCGGAACACCGGGGAGCTGTTTTTT.

The CDR3 DNA reads as TGTGCCACTTGGTATGGGTCCAATGAGCAGTTCTTC. Its protein is CATWYGSNEQFF. This sequence joins TRBV10-3 and TRBJ2-1, with D uncertain. Trimming left V 10 bases short and J 6 bases short, with 13 bases between. The germline CDR1 and CDR2 sequences are ENHRY and SYGVKD. The CDR3 contains 12 residues.

The DNA of the CDR3 is TGTGCCAGCAGCCCGGGACCGCCAGCCACCCTTTATAATTCACCCCTCCACTTT. Translating it yields CASSPGPPATLYNSPLHF. The chain carries TRBV14 and TRBJ1-6; tentatively, D is TRBD1 (5 bases). Germline V gene sequence: CDR1 SGHDN, CDR2 FVKESK. The CDR3 contains 18 residues. The V and J ends lost 4 bases and 4 bases respectively, with 20 bases between them.

The chain links TRBV28 to TRBJ2-3; D is possibly TRBD2 (6 bases). This CDR3 comprises 15 residues. With 6 bases removed from V and 3 bases from J, the gap between germline ends came to 16 bases. From germline, CDR1 is MDHEN and CDR2 SYDVKM. The CDR3 sequence is CASRMGGVGTDTQYF. Written as DNA, the CDR3 is TGTGCCAGCAGAATGGGCGGGGTCGGAACAGATACGCAGTATTTT.

The chain recombines TRBV28 with TRBJ1-6, with 9 bases matching TRBD1. Germline CDR1 reads MDHEN; CDR2 reads SYDVKM. With V trimmed by 6 bases and J by 10 bases, 4 bases remained unmatched. The CDR3 runs 13 residues. DNA for the CDR3: TGTGCCAGCAGGACAGGGGGGCAATCACCCCTCCACTTT. It codes for CASRTGGQSPLHF.

This clone occurred a few times. The genes are TRBV5-1 and TRBJ2-3; 7 bases map to TRBD2. The junction had 5 bases not matched to a gene; V was cut back by 3 bases and J by 4 bases. The CDR3 covers 14 residues. Germline loops: CDR1 SGHRS, CDR2 YFSETQ. CDR3 protein: CASSSGLDADTQYF. CDR3 nucleotides: TGCGCCAGCAGCTCAGGACTAGACGCAGATACGCAGTATTTT.

The V and J genes are TRBV4-2 and TRBJ2-7; 7 bases are a match to TRBD2. The CDR3 is made up of 17 amino acids. V lost 0 bases and J lost 2; bases outside the gene matches: 10. In germline, CDR1 is LGHNA, CDR2 YNFKEQ. The CDR3 DNA is TGTGCCAGCAGCCAAGATCCTGCCAGCGGGATGGCCTACGAGCAGTACTTC. It translates to CASSQDPASGMAYEQYF.

The chain couples TRBV5-4 to TRBJ2-5; D possibly corresponds to TRBD2 (6 bases). Looked up from germline, CDR1 is SGHNT and CDR2 is YYREEE (reference sequence). V was pared by 0 bases and J by 5 bases, with 14 bases between. This CDR3 is 15 amino acids long. DNA for the CDR3: TGTGCCAGCAGCTTGGATCCGGCTAGCGAGGAGACCCAGTACTTC. This gives the protein CASSLDPASEETQYF. Together with reference TRBV5-4 and TRBJ2-5, the CDR3 gives the full variable domain: ETGVTQSPTHLIKTRGQQVTLRCSSQSGHNTVSWYQQALGQGPQFIFQYYREEENGRGNFPPRFSGLQFPNYSSELNVNALELDDSALYLCASSLDPASEETQYFGPGTRLLVL.

In this sample, this clone turned up a few times. This chain links TRBV5-4 with TRBJ2-2; tentatively, D is TRBD1 (5 bases). Germline V gives CDR1 SGHNT, CDR2 YYREEE (reference sequence). CDR3 length: 15 residues. V was pared by 0 bases and J by 1 base, with 7 bases between. CDR3 bases: TGTGCCAGCAGCTTGGGACAGTGGAACACCGGGGAGCTGTTTTTT. Protein sequence: CASSLGQWNTGELFF.

CDR3 coding DNA: TGTGCCAGCAGTTATCGCACGGGGACCGGGGAGCTGTTTTTT. Protein product: CASSYRTGTGELFF. The genes are TRBV28 and TRBJ2-2; D is perhaps TRBD2 (5 bases). Germline loops: CDR1 MDHEN, CDR2 SYDVKM. Deletions cut 4 bases from V and 5 bases from J, with 11 bases between. This CDR3 contains 14 residues. The variable domain in full, completed from reference TRBV28 and TRBJ2-2, reads DVKVTQSSRYLVKRTGEKVFLECVQDMDHENMFWYRQDPGLGLRLIYFSYDVKMKEKGDIPEGYSVSREKKERFSLILESASTNQTSMYLCASSYRTGTGELFFGEGSRLTVL.

V is TRBV15 and J is TRBJ1-1, with D perhaps matching TRBD1 (5 bases). V lost 5 bases and J lost 0, with 13 bases in between. CDR3 length: 15 residues. Germline V CDR1 and CDR2: LNHNV, YYDKDF (reference sequence). This CDR3 reads CATSPPTVLNTEAFF. The DNA for the CDR3 is TGTGCCACCAGCCCCCCGACAGTTTTGAACACTGAAGCTTTCTTT.